Here is one TCR beta chain with its context. RNA transcripts were the template, and TCR beta CDR3 regions were amplified from them. The first-round RT-PCR employed HTBI primers together with the Qiagen OneStep RT-PCR kit. A multiplex PCR was then performed as the second round. One entry per CDR3 protein results from TCRdb running MiXCR on the multiplex PCR reads. Among over 200,000 distinct CDR3 sequences, around 28% were seen once, and the ten largest hold 9.1%. This sample was included in a study of Graves' ophthalmopathy and Graves' hyperthyroidism. V lost 9 bases and J lost 5; bases outside the gene matches: 6. The CDR3 runs to 13 residues. Germline V gives CDR1 MDHEN, CDR2 SYDVKM.

The sequencing input was peripheral blood. This TCR was recovered from a man in his forties or fifties with Graves' ophthalmopathy. J is TRBJ1-2 and V is TRBV28, with TRBD1 matching 10 bases. CDR3 protein: CASKTGGSYGYTF. Here the CDR3 DNA reads TGTGCCAGTAAGACAGGGGGCAGTTATGGCTACACCTTC.